This TCR beta chain was recovered during a study of T cell changes during pregnancy in multiple sclerosis. Germline CDR1 MNHEY, CDR2 SVGAGI. The V gene end was trimmed by 5 bases and the J gene end by 7 bases; junction bases not matched to a gene: 2. This CDR3 contains 13 residues. The method was immunoSEQ multiplex PCR; TCRdb's version includes in-frame clones alone and lacks a portion of them. The sample holds 88,000 or so clones, about 90% seen once. This rearrangement joins TRBV6-5 to TRBJ1-4; TRBD1 agrees at 9 bases. The receptor comes from a female donor with multiple sclerosis, enrolled in a pregnancy study. The specimen was peripheral blood, collected before pregnancy. The CDR3 loop is CASSPDRGEKLFF. CDR3 in DNA: TGTGCCAGCAGTCCGGACAGGGGTGAAAAACTGTTTTTT.